This T cell receptor (beta chain) was obtained from a study of beta chain features in type 1 diabetes (dated by TCRdb to 2016 to 2019). As for the study more broadly: Mean age, gender distribution, total cell number and subset yield did not differ between patients and healthy donors. A total of approximately 100 million sorted cells were examined across all samples, and the number of cells per subset was strongly correlated with RNA yield. The study compared TCRB repertoires of sorted circulating CD4+ T cell subsets between recently diagnosed type 1 diabetes patients and matched healthy donors. Whereas all 30 or so donors provided naive and central memory subsets, regulatory and stem cell-like memory subsets were isolated from just 8 patients and roughly eight healthy donors. What the research found in general, with its limitations: Naive, central memory and regulatory TCRB repertoires appeared to be more alike among patients than among healthy donors. Shorter templates might have been favored by PCR, but patient and control samples were amplified and corrected together, so both groups would have been affected equally by any skew. A moderate but significant shortening of TCRB CDR3 length was observed in type 1 diabetes patients in all four CD4+ subsets. Because cDNA was sequenced instead of genomic DNA, activated cells with high expression could be over-represented, although the groups did not differ in activation or CD3 levels. Because the HLA sub-analyses included only small numbers of individuals, any influence of HLA type on TCRB rearrangement was left unresolved. At VDJ recombination sites, patients with type 1 diabetes made fewer insertions and deleted more nucleotides, a pattern implying thymic rearrangement abnormalities.

From each donor, a single peripheral blood sample of about 120 mL on average was drawn into heparinised tubes. A BD FACSAria II and a panel including CD45RO, CCR7, CD25, CD127, CD95 and CD27 were used to sort naive, central memory, regulatory and stem cell-like memory CD4+ T cells. Purity was above 95% for every sorted population. PBMCs were separated immediately by Lymphoprep density gradient centrifugation and were stained directly, without being cultured. So that batch effects would be minimized, each experiment stained and sorted samples in pairs, pairing one healthy donor with one patient. Concerning this clone: Its antigen is unknown. Base qualities were left out, and no much larger clone turns up one base away.

As encoded in the germline V gene, CDR1 is SNHLY while CDR2 is FYNNEI. Inclusive of the bounding cysteine and phenylalanine, the CDR3 is 15 residues long. The sequence is cut down to CDR3 DNA, 45 bases in frame from base 1. V and J are trimmed by 9 bases and 5 bases, and the gene matches miss 15 bases of the junction. The High Capacity cDNA Reverse Transcription Kit was used to reverse transcribe all of the isolated RNA, meaning that expressed TCRB transcripts were what got sequenced. Deep immunoSEQ sequencing was performed on naive, central memory and regulatory T cell samples, with an average of around 3.4 million total reads per sample. Sorted cells were lysed in RLT buffer and RNA was extracted with DNase-treated RNeasy Micro or Mini kits, depending on cell number. Each cell subset was processed separately to prevent cross-contamination, with patient and healthy donor samples processed together. The immunoSEQ multiplex PCR was used to amplify TCRB sequences from cDNA, generating 87-bp fragments that spanned the CDR3 region. Sequencing of the amplicons was performed on the Illumina HiSeq platform. For the original study's pipeline: Synthetic template baselines were used to correct PCR bias computationally, reads within Hamming distance 2 were collapsed, and singletons that could not be merged were discarded. By aligning reads against IMGT, V, D and J genes, CDR3 length, and insertions or deletions at six rearrangement sites were assigned. Clonotype counts were normalized to sorted cell number within each subset before computing true diversity and Gini coefficients with the tcR R package. Repertoire sharing was quantified using the overlap coefficient calculated on TCRB nucleotide sequences. Out-of-frame TCRB sequences from naive cells were analyzed as a proxy for the pre-selection repertoire. TCRdb provides this immuneACCESS table in a form limited to in-frame rearrangements. Some clones are lacking; in checked studies, under half of them reflect an unresolved V gene, and why the rest are absent is not known. V and J calls and clone size are as listed in that table; D and trimming were resolved from the DNA. This sample lists about 650,000 clones; approximately 13% were detected once. Around 0.12% of the sample goes to the ten largest clones.

The sequence derives from a man aged 30 to 39 with type 1 diabetes. The sample consisted of naive CD4+ T cells from blood. In the paper's terms, the cell subset or site label means: true naive CD4+ T cells. The V and J genes are TRBV2 and TRBJ2-7; 8 bases in the middle match TRBD1. The nucleotide sequence is given as TGTGCCAGTACTCCAGGGGGCACGGGGTACCACGAGCAGTACTTC. It codes for CASTPGGTGYHEQYF.